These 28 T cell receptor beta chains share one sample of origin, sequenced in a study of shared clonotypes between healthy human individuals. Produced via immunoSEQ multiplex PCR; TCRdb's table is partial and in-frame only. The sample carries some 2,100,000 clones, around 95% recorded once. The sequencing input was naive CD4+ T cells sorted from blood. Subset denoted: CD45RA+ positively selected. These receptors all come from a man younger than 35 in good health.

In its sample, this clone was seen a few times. The CDR3 DNA sequence: TGTGCCTCTCACGGACCGGAGAACTATGGCTACACCTTC. This gives the protein CASHGPENYGYTF. The rearrangement joins TRBV30 to TRBJ1-2, with no clear D. Germline V gene lookup returns CDR1 GTSNPN and CDR2 SVGIG (reference sequence). This CDR3 is 13 amino acids long. Trimming cost V 7 bases and J 2 bases, with 14 bases left between them.

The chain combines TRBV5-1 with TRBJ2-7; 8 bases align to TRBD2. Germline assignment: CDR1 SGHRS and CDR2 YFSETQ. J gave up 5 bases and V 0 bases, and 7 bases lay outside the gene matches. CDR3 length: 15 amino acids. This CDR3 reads CASSLGDGRVHEQYF. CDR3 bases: TGCGCCAGCAGCTTGGGAGACGGGAGGGTCCACGAGCAGTACTTC. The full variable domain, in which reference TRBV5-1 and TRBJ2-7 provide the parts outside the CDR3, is KAGVTQTPRYLIKTRGQQVTLSCSPISGHRSVSWYQQTPGQGLQFLFEYFSETQRNKGNFPGRFSGRQFSNSRSEMNVSTLELGDSALYLCASSLGDGRVHEQYFGPGTRLTVT.

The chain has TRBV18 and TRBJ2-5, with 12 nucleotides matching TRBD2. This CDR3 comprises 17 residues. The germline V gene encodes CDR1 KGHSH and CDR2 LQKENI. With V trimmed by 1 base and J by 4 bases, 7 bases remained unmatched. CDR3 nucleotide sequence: TGTGCCAGCTCACCACAGGCCAAACTAGCGGGAGGAGAGACCCAGTACTTC. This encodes CASSPQAKLAGGETQYF.

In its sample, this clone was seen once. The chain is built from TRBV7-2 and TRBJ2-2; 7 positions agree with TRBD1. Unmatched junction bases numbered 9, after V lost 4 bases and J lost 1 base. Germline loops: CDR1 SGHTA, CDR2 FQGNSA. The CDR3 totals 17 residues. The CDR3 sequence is CASSSKPGTVNTGELFF. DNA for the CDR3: TGTGCCAGCAGCTCGAAACCAGGGACAGTGAACACCGGGGAGCTGTTTTTT. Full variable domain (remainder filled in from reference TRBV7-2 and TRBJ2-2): GAGVSQSPSNKVTEKGKDVELRCDPISGHTALYWYRQSLGQGLEFLIYFQGNSAPDKSGLPSDRFSAERTGGSVSTLTIQRTQQEDSAVYLCASSSKPGTVNTGELFFGEGSRLTVL.

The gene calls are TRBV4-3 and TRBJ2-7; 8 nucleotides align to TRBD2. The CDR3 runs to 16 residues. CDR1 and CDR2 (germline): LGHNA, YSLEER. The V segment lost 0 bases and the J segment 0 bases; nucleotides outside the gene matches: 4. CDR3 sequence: CASSQERGGSSYEQYF. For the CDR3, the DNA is TGCGCCAGCAGCCAAGAACGCGGGGGGAGCTCCTACGAGCAGTACTTC.

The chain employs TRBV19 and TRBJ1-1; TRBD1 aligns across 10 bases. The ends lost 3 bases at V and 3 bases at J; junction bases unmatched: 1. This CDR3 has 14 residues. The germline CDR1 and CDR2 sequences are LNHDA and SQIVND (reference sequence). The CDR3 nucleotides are TGTGCCAGTAGTATTGGGACAGGGGACACTGAAGCTTTCTTT. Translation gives CASSIGTGDTEAFF.

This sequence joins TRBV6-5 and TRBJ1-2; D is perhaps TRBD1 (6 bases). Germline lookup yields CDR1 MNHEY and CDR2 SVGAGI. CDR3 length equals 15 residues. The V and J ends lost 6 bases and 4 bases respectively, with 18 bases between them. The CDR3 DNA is TGTGCCAGCAGGCCTGGGGGGGGGCAGAGCTATGGCTACACCTTC. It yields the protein CASRPGGGQSYGYTF.

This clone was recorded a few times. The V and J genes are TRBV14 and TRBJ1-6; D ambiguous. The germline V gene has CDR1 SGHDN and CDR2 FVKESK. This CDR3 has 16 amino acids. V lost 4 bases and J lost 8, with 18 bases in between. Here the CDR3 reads CASSPYSSPADSPLHF. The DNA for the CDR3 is TGTGCCAGCAGCCCCTACTCCAGCCCCGCCGATTCACCCCTCCACTTT.

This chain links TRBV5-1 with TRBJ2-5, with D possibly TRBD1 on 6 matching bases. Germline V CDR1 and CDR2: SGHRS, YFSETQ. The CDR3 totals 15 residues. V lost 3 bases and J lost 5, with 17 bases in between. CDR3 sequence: CASSSGTGQGETQYF. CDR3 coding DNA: TGCGCCAGCAGCTCGGGAACAGGGCAGGGGGAGACCCAGTACTTC. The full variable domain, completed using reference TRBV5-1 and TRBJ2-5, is KAGVTQTPRYLIKTRGQQVTLSCSPISGHRSVSWYQQTPGQGLQFLFEYFSETQRNKGNFPGRFSGRQFSNSRSEMNVSTLELGDSALYLCASSSGTGQGETQYFGPGTRLLVL.

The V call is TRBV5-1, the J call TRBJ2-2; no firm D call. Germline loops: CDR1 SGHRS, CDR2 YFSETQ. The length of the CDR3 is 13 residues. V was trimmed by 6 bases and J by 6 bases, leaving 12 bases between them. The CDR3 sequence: CASTARIAGELFF. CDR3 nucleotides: TGCGCCAGCACGGCTAGAATAGCCGGGGAGCTGTTTTTT.

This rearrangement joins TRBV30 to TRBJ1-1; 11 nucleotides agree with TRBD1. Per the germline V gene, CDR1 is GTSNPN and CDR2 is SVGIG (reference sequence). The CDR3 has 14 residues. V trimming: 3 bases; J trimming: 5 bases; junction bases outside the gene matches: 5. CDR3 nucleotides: TGTGCCTGGAGCCGGGACAGGGGGAGTACTGAAGCTTTCTTT. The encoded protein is CAWSRDRGSTEAFF.

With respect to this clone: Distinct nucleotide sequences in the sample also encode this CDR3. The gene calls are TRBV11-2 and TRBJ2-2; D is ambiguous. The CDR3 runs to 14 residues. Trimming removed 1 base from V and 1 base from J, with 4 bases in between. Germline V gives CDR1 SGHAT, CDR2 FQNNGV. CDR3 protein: CASSLVRNTGELFF. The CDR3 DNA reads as TGTGCCAGCAGCTTAGTAAGGAACACCGGGGAGCTGTTTTTT.

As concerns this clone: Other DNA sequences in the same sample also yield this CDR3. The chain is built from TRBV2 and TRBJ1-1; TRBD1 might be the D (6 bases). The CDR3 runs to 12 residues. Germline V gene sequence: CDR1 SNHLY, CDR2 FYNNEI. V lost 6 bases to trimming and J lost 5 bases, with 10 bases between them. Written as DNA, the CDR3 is TGTGCCAGCAGCGCACAGGGAACTGAAGCTTTCTTT. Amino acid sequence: CASSAQGTEAFF.

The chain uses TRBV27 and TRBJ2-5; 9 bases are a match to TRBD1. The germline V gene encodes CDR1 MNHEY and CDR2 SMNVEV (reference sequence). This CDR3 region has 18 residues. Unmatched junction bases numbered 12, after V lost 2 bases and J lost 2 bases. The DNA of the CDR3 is TGTGCCAGCAGTTTAAGGTCCCGCGGGACAGGGAAACAAGAGACCCAGTACTTC. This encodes CASSLRSRGTGKQETQYF.

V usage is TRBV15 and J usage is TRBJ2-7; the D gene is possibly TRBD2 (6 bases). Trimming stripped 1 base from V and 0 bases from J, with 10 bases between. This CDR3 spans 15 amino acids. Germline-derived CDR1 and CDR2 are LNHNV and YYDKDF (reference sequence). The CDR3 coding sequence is TGTGCCACCAGCAGAGTCGGAGGGAGCTCCTACGAGCAGTACTTC. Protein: CATSRVGGSSYEQYF.

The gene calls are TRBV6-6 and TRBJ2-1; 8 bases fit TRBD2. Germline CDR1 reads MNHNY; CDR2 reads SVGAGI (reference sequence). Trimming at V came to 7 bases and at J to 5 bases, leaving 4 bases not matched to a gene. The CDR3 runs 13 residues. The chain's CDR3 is CASTPGGNNEQFF. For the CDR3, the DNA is TGTGCCAGCACCCCGGGGGGGAACAATGAGCAGTTCTTC.

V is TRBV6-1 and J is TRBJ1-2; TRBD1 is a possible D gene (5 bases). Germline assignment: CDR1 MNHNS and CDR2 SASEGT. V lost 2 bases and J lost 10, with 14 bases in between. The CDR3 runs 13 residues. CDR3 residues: CASSERTGIPYTF. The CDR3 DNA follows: TGTGCCAGCAGTGAACGCACAGGAATCCCCTACACCTTC.

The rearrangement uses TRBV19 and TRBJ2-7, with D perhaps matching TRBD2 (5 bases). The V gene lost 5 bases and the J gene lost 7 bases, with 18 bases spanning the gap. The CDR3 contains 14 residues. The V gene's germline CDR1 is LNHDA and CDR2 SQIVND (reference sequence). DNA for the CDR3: TGTGCCAGTAGTGTCGGGGAACCCCCTCTGGAGCAGTACTTC. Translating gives CASSVGEPPLEQYF.

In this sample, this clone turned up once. CDR3 nucleotides: TGTGCCAGCCTACAGGGGGCTGGGGCCAACGTCCTGACTTTC. Encoded protein: CASLQGAGANVLTF. This chain links TRBV28 with TRBJ2-6, with 8 nucleotides matching TRBD1. Germline V CDR1 and CDR2: MDHEN, SYDVKM. CDR3 size: 14 residues. J lost 2 bases, V lost 8 bases, and 2 bases had no gene match.

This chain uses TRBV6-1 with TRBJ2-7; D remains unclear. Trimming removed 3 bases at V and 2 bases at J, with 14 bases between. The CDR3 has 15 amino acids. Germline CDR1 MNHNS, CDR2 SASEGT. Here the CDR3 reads CASSEVSYATYEQYF. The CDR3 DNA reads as TGTGCCAGCAGTGAGGTTTCGTACGCAACCTACGAGCAGTACTTC.

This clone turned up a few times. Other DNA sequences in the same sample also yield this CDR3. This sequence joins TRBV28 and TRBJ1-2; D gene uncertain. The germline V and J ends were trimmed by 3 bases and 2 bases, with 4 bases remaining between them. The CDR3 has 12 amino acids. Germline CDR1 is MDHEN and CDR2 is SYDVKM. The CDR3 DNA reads TGTGCCAGCAGTTTGGGGAACTATGGCTACACCTTC. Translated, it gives CASSLGNYGYTF.

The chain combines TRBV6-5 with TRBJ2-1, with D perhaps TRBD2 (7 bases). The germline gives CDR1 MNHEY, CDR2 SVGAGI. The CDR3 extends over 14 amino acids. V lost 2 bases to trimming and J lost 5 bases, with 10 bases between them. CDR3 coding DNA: TGTGCCAGCAGTTACGGGGGGGCCCACAATGAGCAGTTCTTC. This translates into CASSYGGAHNEQFF.

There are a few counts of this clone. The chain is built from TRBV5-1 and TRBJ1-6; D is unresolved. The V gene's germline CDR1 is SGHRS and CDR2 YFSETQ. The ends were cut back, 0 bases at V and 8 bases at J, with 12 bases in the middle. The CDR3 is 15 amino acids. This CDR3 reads CASSLVGSGDSPLHF. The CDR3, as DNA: TGCGCCAGCAGCTTGGTCGGCTCCGGGGATTCACCCCTCCACTTT.

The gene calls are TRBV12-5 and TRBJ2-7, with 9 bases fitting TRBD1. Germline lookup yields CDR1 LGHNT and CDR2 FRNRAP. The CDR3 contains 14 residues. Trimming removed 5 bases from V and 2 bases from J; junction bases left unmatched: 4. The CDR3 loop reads CASGPGQGPYEQYF. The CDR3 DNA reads TGTGCTAGTGGTCCGGGACAGGGTCCCTACGAGCAGTACTTC.

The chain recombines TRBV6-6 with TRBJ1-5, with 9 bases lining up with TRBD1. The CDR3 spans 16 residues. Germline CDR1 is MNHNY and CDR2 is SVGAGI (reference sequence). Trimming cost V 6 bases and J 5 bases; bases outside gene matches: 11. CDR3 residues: CASSSPDRGSDQPQHF. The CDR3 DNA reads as TGTGCCAGCAGCTCGCCGGACAGGGGTAGTGATCAGCCCCAGCATTTT.

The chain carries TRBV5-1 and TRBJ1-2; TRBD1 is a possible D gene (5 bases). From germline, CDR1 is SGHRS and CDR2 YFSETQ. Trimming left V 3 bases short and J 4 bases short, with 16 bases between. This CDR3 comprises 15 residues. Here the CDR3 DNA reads TGCGCCAGCAGCTCGGCCGGGACGACGAGCTATGGCTACACCTTC. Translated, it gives CASSSAGTTSYGYTF.

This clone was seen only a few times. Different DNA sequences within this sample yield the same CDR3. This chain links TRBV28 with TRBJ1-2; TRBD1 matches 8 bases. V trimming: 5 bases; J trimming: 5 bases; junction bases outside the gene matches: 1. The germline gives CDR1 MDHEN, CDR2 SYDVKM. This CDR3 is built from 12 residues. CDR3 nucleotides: TGTGCCAGCAGTACAGGGGGGTATGGCTACACCTTC. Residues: CASSTGGYGYTF.

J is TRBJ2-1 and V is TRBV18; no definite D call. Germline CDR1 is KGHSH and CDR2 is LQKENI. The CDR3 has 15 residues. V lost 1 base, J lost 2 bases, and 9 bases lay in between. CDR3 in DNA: TGTGCCAGCTCACCACAAATGGAGACCTACAATGAGCAGTTCTTC. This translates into CASSPQMETYNEQFF.